A single sample gave rise to the 6 T cell receptor beta chains below, sequenced in a study of blood T cell repertoires in COVID-19 (dated by TCRdb to 2020 to 2021). The method was the immunoSEQ multiplex PCR assay. TCRdb took over this immuneACCESS table, retaining in-frame rearrangements with V and J assigned. Such tables are incomplete; in checked studies, under half of the missing clones stem from an unresolved V gene, and the remainder is unexplained. This sample comprises 150,000 to 200,000 clones, under 85% of them detected only once. The biggest ten clones account for roughly 17% of the sample. Source material: peripheral blood. The source of these receptors is a man aged 55 to 70 with active or convalescent COVID-19.

The rearrangement uses TRBV24-1 and TRBJ2-2, with a possible D match to TRBD2 (5 bases). Per germline, CDR1 KGHDR and CDR2 SFDVKD. This CDR3 region has 16 residues. V lost 3 bases, J lost 4 bases, and 14 bases lay in between. The DNA of the CDR3 is TGTGCCACCAGTGATACGAGCGGAGTGGGCACCGGGGAGCTGTTTTTT. This gives the protein CATSDTSGVGTGELFF.

This clone has just one count. The chain has TRBV29-1 and TRBJ2-1; 15 positions agree with TRBD2. Germline V gene sequence: CDR1 SQVTM, CDR2 ANQGSEA. This CDR3 contains 19 residues. V lost 1 base to trimming and J lost 0 bases; unmatched junction nucleotides: 7. The CDR3 DNA follows: TGCAGCGTTGAAGCAACGGGACTAGCGGGAGGAAGCTCCTACAATGAGCAGTTCTTC. It codes for CSVEATGLAGGSSYNEQFF.

This clone came up once. The V and J genes are TRBV7-2 and TRBJ2-3; 12 positions match TRBD2. The CDR3 is 16 residues long. Germline CDR1 SGHTA, CDR2 FQGNSA. Unmatched junction bases numbered 4, after V lost 3 bases and J lost 3 bases. The CDR3 here is CASSFLAGGPTDTQYF. CDR3 coding DNA: TGTGCCAGCAGCTTCCTAGCGGGAGGGCCAACAGATACGCAGTATTTT.

The chain couples TRBV27 to TRBJ1-2; 9 positions match TRBD1. J was trimmed by 6 bases and V by 5 bases; bases with no gene match: 10. This CDR3 is 15 amino acids long. Germline lookup yields CDR1 MNHEY and CDR2 SMNVEV (reference sequence). CDR3 bases: TGTGCCAGCAGTCTGGGACAGGGAGGTATCAATGGCTACACCTTC. Protein product: CASSLGQGGINGYTF.

This clone came up a few times. In DNA, the CDR3 is TGTGCCAGCACTCTGTTGGCTAGTAAATACGAGCAGTACTTC. It is translated as CASTLLASKYEQYF. V is TRBV4-2 and J is TRBJ2-7; D is unclear. In germline, CDR1 is LGHNA, CDR2 YNFKEQ. V lost 7 bases to trimming and J lost 4 bases, with 17 bases between them. The length of the CDR3 is 14 residues.

This chain connects TRBV7-2 to TRBJ2-2, with D possibly being TRBD2 (5 bases). This CDR3 comprises 15 residues. Looked up from germline, CDR1 is SGHTA and CDR2 is FQGNSA. The ends were cut back, 4 bases at V and 1 base at J, with 10 bases in the middle. CDR3 coding DNA: TGTGCCAGCAGCTCAAGGAGGTGGAACACCGGGGAGCTGTTTTTT. It translates to CASSSRRWNTGELFF.